This T cell receptor beta chain was sequenced in a study of tumor-infiltrating lymphocytes in primary liver carcinoma. Study-wide background: Surgical resection served as treatment for the primary liver carcinoma of these patients. Each sample had roughly 3.65 to 7.5 million productive TCRbeta reads regardless of tissue type. Study results and limitations: Bulk unsorted sampling precluded comparing CD4+ and CD8+ repertoires.

The authors took blood RNA from unsorted whole blood and also extracted germline DNA. Prior to surgery, approximately 4 milliliters of peripheral blood were drawn. Production of TCR beta cDNA used around 460 ng total RNA together with a constant-region primer. Modified slightly, ARM-PCR produced TCR beta libraries over three nested multiplex PCR rounds. TCRdb re-derived calls from the multiplex PCR reads in MiXCR, one entry per CDR3 protein. Of roughly 330,000 distinct CDR3 sequences listed, about two thirds are singletons. This clonotype showed up many times. Its antigen is as yet unknown. This TCR derives from a man between 35 and 55 years old with primary liver carcinoma and hepatitis B virus infection. Sequencing was performed on peripheral blood.

The CDR3 DNA is TGTGCCATCAGGTCCGGGGCGCAAGAGACCCAGTACTTC. Translated: CAIRSGAQETQYF. The chain is built from TRBV10-3 and TRBJ2-5; D may be TRBD1 or TRBD2 (5 bases each). The CDR3 length is 13 residues. V lost 6 bases and J lost 2, with 10 bases in between. The germline V gene encodes CDR1 ENHRY and CDR2 SYGVKD.